These 11 T cell receptor beta chains originate from one sample sequenced in a study of T-cell reconstitution after alpha-beta-depleted transplantation in children. Unique molecular identifiers tagged the TCRbeta library. TCRdb used MiXCR to reprocess the PCR reads, holding one entry per CDR3 protein. In the table there are around 450,000 distinct CDR3 sequences, 43% of which are singletons. The input for sequencing was PBMCs, taken before TCRalphabeta/CD19-depleted stem cell transplant. All receptors come from a girl aged 2 to 10 with aplastic anemia, due to receive a stem cell transplant.

This clonotype was detected only once. The rearrangement links TRBV20-1 to TRBJ2-1; D is unresolved. Trimming left V 7 bases short and J 5 bases short, with 9 bases between. The CDR3 loop spans 11 amino acids. The V gene's germline CDR1 is DFQATT and CDR2 SNEGSKA (reference sequence). The chain's CDR3 is CSGGNNNEQFF. In DNA form, the CDR3 reads TGCAGTGGCGGCAACAACAATGAGCAGTTCTTC.

The CDR3 spells CASSQTSGSSYEQYF. DNA of the CDR3: TGCGCCAGCAGCCAGACTAGCGGGAGCTCCTACGAGCAGTACTTC. V gene TRBV5-1 combines with J gene TRBJ2-7; 12 positions agree with TRBD2. The germline V gene encodes CDR1 SGHRS and CDR2 YFSETQ. After removal of 4 bases from V and 0 bases from J, the junction contained 2 bases not matched to a gene. The CDR3 spans 15 residues.

This clonotype came up many times. The gene calls are TRBV5-1 and TRBJ2-7, with TRBD1 matching over 7 bases. Germline values: CDR1 SGHRS, CDR2 YFSETQ. The CDR3 spans 16 residues. The ends lost 5 bases at V and 1 base at J; junction bases unmatched: 12. This CDR3 is CASRLDYRGRSYEQYF. In DNA form, the CDR3 reads TGCGCCAGCAGACTCGACTACAGGGGTCGTTCCTACGAGCAGTACTTC.

The genes are TRBV28 and TRBJ1-3, with D perhaps matching TRBD1 (6 bases). The CDR3 is 14 residues long. CDR1 MDHEN and CDR2 SYDVKM come from the germline V gene. V lost 6 bases to trimming and J lost 2 bases, with 11 bases between them. CDR3 in DNA: TGTGCCAGCAGGGACCAGGGGCCTGGAAACACCATATATTTT. Its protein is CASRDQGPGNTIYF.

J is TRBJ2-3 and V is TRBV27; TRBD1 aligns across 7 bases. With V trimmed by 5 bases and J by 3 bases, 8 bases remained unmatched. The V gene's germline CDR1 is MNHEY and CDR2 SMNVEV (reference sequence). The CDR3 loop spans 15 amino acids. The CDR3 protein is CASSRQGGWTDTQYF. CDR3 coding DNA: TGTGCCAGCAGTCGACAGGGCGGTTGGACAGATACGCAGTATTTT.

The V and J genes are TRBV28 and TRBJ2-3; perhaps D is TRBD1 or TRBD2 (5 bases each). Trimming took off 3 bases at V and 2 bases at J, with 21 bases between the two ends. CDR3 size: 18 residues. Germline CDR1 is MDHEN and CDR2 is SYDVKM. DNA of the CDR3: TGTGCCAGCAGTTTTAGGGACGAGGGCACACGCACCACAGATACGCAGTATTTT. Translating it yields CASSFRDEGTRTTDTQYF.

This clonotype was recorded many times. The genes are TRBV6-5 and TRBJ1-2, with no clear D. V lost 0 bases, J lost 1 base, and 9 bases lay in between. This CDR3 is 15 amino acids long. Germline assignment: CDR1 MNHEY and CDR2 SVGAGI. CDR3 nucleotides: TGTGCCAGCAGTTACTCAGATACAATTAACTATGGCTACACCTTC. Its translation: CASSYSDTINYGYTF.

The chain has TRBV6-2 or TRBV6-3 and TRBJ2-5; 14 bases agree with TRBD2. V lost 2 bases, J lost 4 bases, and 3 bases stayed unmatched. Germline values: CDR1 MNHEY, CDR2 SVGEGT. CDR3 length: 16 amino acids. The CDR3 loop reads CASSYAGLAGAETQYF. The CDR3 coding sequence is TGTGCCAGCAGTTACGCGGGACTAGCGGGAGCAGAGACCCAGTACTTC.

There are many counts of this clonotype. The genes are TRBV20-1 and TRBJ2-7; 13 nucleotides match TRBD2. This CDR3 comprises 17 residues. Germline V CDR1 and CDR2: DFQATT, SNEGSKA (reference sequence). V lost 6 bases, J lost 7 bases, and 18 bases stayed unmatched. CDR3 nucleotides: TGCAGTGCCCCGCTCACTAGCGGGAGGGCCCGGGGCGGGGAGCAGTACTTC. Protein: CSAPLTSGRARGGEQYF.

This clonotype was seen a handful of times. The genes are TRBV3-1 and TRBJ2-3; TRBD2 agrees at 13 bases. The germline gives CDR1 LGHDT, CDR2 YNNKEL (reference sequence). Trimming at V came to 3 bases and at J to 3 bases, leaving 12 bases not matched to a gene. The length of the CDR3 is 19 residues. The CDR3 coding sequence is TGTGCCAGCAGCCAGCCAACTAGCGGGAGGGCCGTGGCGACAGATACGCAGTATTTT. Its protein is CASSQPTSGRAVATDTQYF.

In the case of this clonotype: Relative to the germline gene, one junction end is altered; a read error may explain this. V usage is TRBV6-5 and J usage is TRBJ2-1; D uncertain. CDR1 and CDR2 from the germline V gene are MNHEY and SVGAGI. CDR3 length: 16 amino acids. The chain's CDR3 is CASSYSISYSYNKQFF. CDR3 bases: TGTGCCAGCAGTTACTCGATCAGTTACTCCTACAATAAGCAGTTCTTC.